This passage covers 10 T cell receptor beta chains from one sample sequenced in a study of T cell responses to AZD1222 COVID-19 vaccine. Sequencing used immunoSEQ multiplex PCR; TCRdb keeps in-frame clones, though not all of them. The sample holds approximately 150,000 clones, 88% seen once. The sequenced sample was peripheral blood, obtained 28 days after the second AZD1222 dose. These receptors originate from an adult who received the AZD1222 COVID-19 vaccine.

The chain combines TRBV5-1 with TRBJ1-1; no reliable D call. The CDR3 runs to 13 residues. Trimming shortened V by 3 bases and J by 2 bases, and 8 bases separated the two germline ends. Germline V CDR1 and CDR2: SGHRS, YFSETQ. Here the CDR3 reads CASSSEFNTEAFF. CDR3 coding DNA: TGCGCCAGCAGCTCGGAATTTAACACTGAAGCTTTCTTT.

The chain recombines TRBV30 with TRBJ1-3, with a possible D match to TRBD1 (5 bases). Looked up from germline, CDR1 is GTSNPN and CDR2 is SVGIG (reference sequence). Trimming took 5 bases from V and 2 from J, leaving 7 bases between them. CDR3 size: 12 residues. The CDR3 DNA sequence: TGTGCCTGGGGGACGGCTGGAAACACCATATATTTT. It translates to CAWGTAGNTIYF.

The CDR3: CASSPVPNTEAFF. The CDR3 DNA reads TGCGCCAGCAGTCCGGTTCCGAACACTGAAGCTTTCTTT. The rearrangement links TRBV5-1 to TRBJ1-1; no reliable D call. The V end was cut by 5 bases, the J end by 1 base, with 9 bases between. Germline loops: CDR1 SGHRS, CDR2 YFSETQ. The CDR3 runs to 13 residues.

The chain uses TRBV27 and TRBJ1-5; TRBD1 aligns across 7 bases. The germline gives CDR1 MNHEY, CDR2 SMNVEV (reference sequence). V gave up 8 bases and J gave up 4 bases; unmatched junction bases: 8. The CDR3 covers 14 residues. In DNA, the CDR3 is TGTGCCAGCCAGCCGACAGGGAGTAATCAGCCCCAGCATTTT. Translating gives CASQPTGSNQPQHF.

This clone was counted a few times. V and J are TRBV6-4 and TRBJ2-2; possibly TRBD2 for D (6 bases). Germline CDR1 and CDR2: MRHNA and SNTAGT. This CDR3 spans 13 amino acids. V was pared by 4 bases and J by 5 bases, with 8 bases between. CDR3 in amino acids: CASSAGETGELFF. CDR3 nucleotides: TGTGCCAGCAGTGCGGGGGAGACCGGGGAGCTGTTTTTT.

The chain recombines TRBV30 with TRBJ1-5; TRBD1 agrees at 9 bases. The germline gives CDR1 GTSNPN, CDR2 SVGIG (reference sequence). V lost 2 bases, J lost 0 bases, and 8 bases stayed unmatched. This CDR3 has 17 amino acids. In nucleotides, the CDR3 is TGTGCCTGGAGTTCCGGGACAGGGAGATATAGCAATCAGCCCCAGCATTTT. It codes for CAWSSGTGRYSNQPQHF. Drawing the rest from reference TRBV30 and TRBJ1-5, the complete variable domain is SQTIHQWPATLVQPVGSPLSLECTVEGTSNPNLYWYRQAAGRGLQLLFYSVGIGQISSEVPQNLSASRPQDRQFILSSKKLLLSDSGFYLCAWSSGTGRYSNQPQHFGDGTRLSIL.

The rearrangement joins TRBV6-5 to TRBJ1-2, with 7 bases fitting TRBD1. CDR1 and CDR2 from the germline V gene are MNHEY and SVGAGI. J was trimmed by 12 bases and V by 6 bases; bases with no gene match: 13. The CDR3 sequence is 13 residues long. CDR3 DNA: TGTGCCAGCAGCCGGGGGACGGCAGGGGGGAACACCTTC. It yields the protein CASSRGTAGGNTF.

This sequence joins TRBV12-3 or TRBV12-4 and TRBJ2-1, with D maybe TRBD2 (6 bases). The CDR3 contains 12 residues. V was trimmed by 7 bases and J by 9 bases, leaving 13 bases between them. In DNA, the CDR3 is TGTGCCAGCAATTTGGGGGGTAGTGAGCAGTTCTTC. This gives the protein CASNLGGSEQFF.

The V gene is TRBV27, the J gene TRBJ2-3; D not resolved. Germline loops: CDR1 MNHEY, CDR2 SMNVEV (reference sequence). The CDR3 has 12 amino acids. Trimming left V 4 bases short and J 4 bases short, with 6 bases between. The CDR3 DNA reads TGTGCCAGCAGTTCAAGGCCAGATACGCAGTATTTT. Protein sequence: CASSSRPDTQYF.

This chain joins TRBV6-6 and TRBJ1-4, with D unresolved. Trimming removed 6 bases from V and 5 bases from J, with 19 bases in between. This CDR3 is 16 amino acids long. Germline lookup yields CDR1 MNHNY and CDR2 SVGAGI (reference sequence). This CDR3 is CASSPRPSTLNEKLFF. The CDR3 DNA reads as TGTGCCAGCAGCCCGAGACCTAGTACCTTGAATGAAAAACTGTTTTTT.